The present T cell receptor beta chain was sequenced within a study of T cell responses to AZD1222 COVID-19 vaccine. Sequencing was performed with immunoSEQ multiplex PCR; in TCRdb, only in-frame clones are kept and a portion is missing. The profile shows 110,000 or so clones, about 90% of them singletons. This clonotype originated in an adult in good health. This specimen was peripheral blood, taken on day 0 of AZD1222 vaccination.

CDR3 DNA sequence: TGTGCCAGCAGTTTAATGCGTACTCAGCCCCAGCATTTT. Translating it yields CASSLMRTQPQHF. This chain uses TRBV28 with TRBJ1-5; D call uncertain. The germline gives CDR1 MDHEN, CDR2 SYDVKM. V lost 2 bases and J 6 bases, leaving 8 bases between the germline ends. This CDR3 spans 13 amino acids.